What follows is one T cell receptor beta chain and its context. As yet, its antigen is unknown. V dropped 4 bases and J dropped 6; count of bases not matched to a gene: 14. The CDR3 has 15 residues. Germline V lookup: CDR1 DFQATT, CDR2 SNEGSKA (reference sequence). This record belongs to a study of T-cell memory formation after mild COVID-19. TCRdb re-called the 5' RACE reads with MiXCR, one entry per CDR3 protein. The sample holds fewer than 35,000 distinct CDR3 sequences, 15% to 20% seen once. Regarding the study as a whole: Pre-infection memory harbored some responding clones, suggesting cross-reactive memory joined. The SARS-CoV-2 specificity of second-wave clones reaching peak at day 37 remained unverified. Clones that shrank (day 15 to 85) were balanced CD4/CD8, whereas later expanders leaned CD4+.

Material for sequencing was PBMCs or a T cell subset sorted from them (not recorded which). The receptor comes from an adult who had mild COVID-19 (a few samples of this study predate the infection). Cell type and time point are not known. The rearrangement uses TRBV20-1 and TRBJ2-7; 8 bases are shared with TRBD2. CDR3 sequence: CSAKTLRGRLSEQYF. In DNA form, the CDR3 reads TGCAGTGCTAAGACCCTGCGCGGGAGGTTAAGCGAGCAGTACTTC.